The T cell receptor (beta chain) under discussion was sequenced for a study of OX40 agonist ivuxolimab in advanced cancers. On the study more broadly: Hepatocellular carcinoma, melanoma, renal cell or head and neck cancer affected the dose-escalation patients. Under the entry rules, prior anti-PD-1, anti-PD-L1 or anti-CTLA-4 therapy was allowed, and roughly 39% had some. Study observations and caveats: Among the lowest peripheral clonal expansion occurred in 0.1-3.0 mg/kg partial responders. Clonal expansion from baseline to week 6 occurred in both CD4+ and CD8+ T cells.

Produced via immunoSEQ multiplex PCR; TCRdb's table is partial and in-frame only. The sample carries 40,000 to 45,000 clones, around 80% recorded once. Losses at the gene ends were 4 bases for V and 7 bases for J; bases not matched to a gene: 9. CDR1 and CDR2 from the germline V gene are SGHRS and YFSETQ. The CDR3 totals 15 residues. In regard to this clone: Its cognate antigen is unknown.

The source of this sequence is an adult with an advanced solid tumor such as melanoma, head and neck, liver or kidney cancer. The gene calls are TRBV5-1 and TRBJ2-2; TRBD2 matches 8 bases. The sequencing here drew on CD4+ or CD8+ T cells sorted from blood, taken in a trial of the OX40 agonist ivuxolimab. In DNA, the CDR3 is TGCGCCAGCAGCGCGGGACTAGGGTTTATCGGGGAGCTGTTTTTT. Protein sequence: CASSAGLGFIGELFF.